Listed below are T cell receptor beta chains from one sample, sequenced in a study of blood T cell repertoires in COVID-19. This table comes from immunoSEQ multiplex PCR, and its TCRdb copy is limited to in-frame clones, with some not included. The top ten clones hold around 11% of a sample with over 85,000 clones, approximately 85% of them seen once. Specimen: peripheral blood. Source of these receptors: a human donor in a cohort sampled during active COVID-19. The CDR3 runs from the conserved cysteine through the conserved F or W. A D gene is named only where the DNA matches it firmly. Part of the rows lack a size; the others show once, few, many or a class for expanded clones.

>.|.|TRBV20-1
CSAQAGGGYTF
>TRBD1|.|TRBV15
CATSRIQGSTEAFF
>.|.|TRBV28
CASSFGQSYGYTF
>TRBD1|.|TRBV6-7
CASSYSRVETGWYNEQFF
>.|.|TRBV30
CAWSPPAGGKTQYF
>TRBD1|.|TRBV5-1
CASSLQGATTDTQYF
>.|.|TRBV27
CASRGNQAGRTDTQYF
>TRBD1|.|TRBV5-8
CASSWTGVKLGEQFF
>.|few|TRBV4-2
CASSQDERTTYGYTF
>TRBD1|few|TRBV5-1
CASSPTGKNYGYTF
>TRBD2|.|TRBV15
CATRSGTYNEQFF
>TRBD2|.|TRBV6-6
CASSSRGGAETQYF
>.|.|TRBV5-4
CASSLGGATGGDEAFF
>TRBD1|.|TRBV7-9
CASSYFLTGLEDF
>TRBD1|few|TRBV28
CASSLSTGGIDYGYTF
>.|.|TRBV7-6
CASHYRAGAGQETQYF
>.|.|TRBV27
CASSLASGIEQYF
>TRBD1|.|TRBV4-2
CASSRDRGNSPLHF
>.|.|TRBV5-1
CASSLEARSYGYTF
>.|.|TRBV28
CAIYNRARETEAFF
>TRBD1|.|TRBV30
CAWSVYRGLVEQYF
>.|.|TRBV10-3
CAISESLQGSNEKLFF
>.|.|TRBV29-1
CSVGSPYEQYF
>.|.|TRBV30
CAWSVGYTGELFF
>TRBD2|.|TRBV9
CASSKPSGPYNEQFF
>TRBD1|.|TRBV4-2
CASSQAGQGELGYTF
>.|.|TRBV28
CASSYRQLGTEAFF
>.|.|TRBV18
CASSREGATNEKLFF
>.|.|TRBV27
CASSLLGTDTQYF
>.|.|TRBV6-2/TRBV6-3
CASSPVNEQFF
>.|once|TRBV4-1
CASSQDFGYQPQHF
>.|many|TRBV27
CASSLTVNQPQHF
>.|.|TRBV7-9
CASSLTYEQYF
>.|.|TRBV4-1
CASSPRPGDYEQYF
>.|once|TRBV13
CASSADSQETQYF
>.|few|TRBV30
CAWSGAGRAFF
>TRBD1|few|TRBV2
CASRTGSWSNQPQHF
>.|.|TRBV10-3
CAIRGGEAEGYTF
>TRBD2|.|TRBV9
CASSPRLASTDTQYF
>.|.|TRBV6-5
CASSYNSFSSYEQYF
>.|.|TRBV7-9
CASSLARVRNTEAFF
>TRBD1|.|TRBV19
CASSPRQGNSNQPQHF
>.|.|TRBV5-1
CASSLDGAASGANVLTF
>.|.|TRBV5-4
CASSLGGGEETQYF
>TRBD2|.|TRBV5-4
CASSPSGGGETQYF
>TRBD2|.|TRBV11-2
CASSLGLAGRNEQFF
>TRBD1|.|TRBV6-5
CASRPGQGANIQYF
>.|.|TRBV11-1
CASTRQGGEQFF
>TRBD1|.|TRBV2
CASRWDRGDEQYF
>TRBD1|.|TRBV11-2
CASSPTGSRYTIYF
>.|.|TRBV9
CASSGATGTNTIYF
>.|.|TRBV7-8
CASSLLGGAQNSPLHF
>TRBD1|.|TRBV30
CAGRQGVNTEAFF
>.|.|TRBV20-1
CSAPGQLYTF
>.|once|TRBV27
CASTWGRVNSPLHF